Shown below are 22 T cell receptor beta chains from a single sample sequenced in a study of CD8 T cells in ankylosing spondylitis listed by TCRdb under 2017. These receptors have no identified antigens. The library was generated by 5' RACE. Sequencer: Illumina HiSeq 2500. The public reads were reprocessed in TCRdb via fastp at Q25 and MiXCR, keeping in-frame beta chains. Rows with a matching CDR3 protein are joined into one entry that keeps the most common DNA and genes. Present in this sample are hundreds of thousands of distinct CDR3 sequences, over 9.5% of which were seen just once. The ten top clones hold roughly 0.51% of the sample. The research as a whole found: Blood from ankylosing spondylitis patients appeared to be characterized by a TCR beta motif composed of about eight highly homologous amino acid variants.

The material sequenced was blood, either unsorted or a sorted T cell fraction (not recorded which). The source is a male donor with ankylosing spondylitis.

This chain joins TRBV4-2 and TRBJ2-1, with 8 bases that match TRBD2. Germline V gives CDR1 LGHNA, CDR2 YNFKEQ. This CDR3 comprises 16 residues. Trimming removed 1 base from V and 9 bases from J; junction bases left unmatched: 11. The DNA of the CDR3 is TGTGCCAGCAGCCAAGTGGGGAGACTAGCGTATGGTGAGCAGTTCTTC. Its translation: CASSQVGRLAYGEQFF.

The chain is built from TRBV4-2 and TRBJ2-1; the D gene is possibly TRBD2 (5 bases). Per the germline V gene, CDR1 is LGHNA and CDR2 is YNFKEQ. V shed 4 bases and J shed 7 bases, with 23 bases lying between them. This CDR3 is 17 amino acids long. CDR3 sequence reads: CASSRKGWGRSDNEQFF. The CDR3 nucleotides read TGTGCCAGCAGCCGGAAAGGCTGGGGTCGTAGCGATAATGAGCAGTTCTTC.

This clonotype was detected ten times or more. The junction departs from the called germline gene at one end, perhaps through a read error. The gene calls are TRBV6-5 and TRBJ2-7, with 8 bases aligning to TRBD1. The CDR3 is 11 amino acids. CDR1 is MNHEY and CDR2 is SVGAGI in the germline V gene. CDR3 sequence reads: CASSYMGQAHF. CDR3 sequence (DNA): TGTGCCAGCAGTTACATGGGACAGGCCCACTTC.

The chain recombines TRBV19 with TRBJ1-2, with D uncertain. The germline V gene has CDR1 LNHDA and CDR2 SQIVND (reference sequence). This CDR3 is built from 13 residues. Trimming removed 6 bases from V and 4 bases from J, with 12 bases in between. CDR3 coding DNA: TGTGCCAGTAGACCGTCAGATATCTATGGCTACACCTTC. Its protein product is CASRPSDIYGYTF.

This clonotype was recorded many times. V and J are TRBV5-1 and TRBJ1-1; no clear D gene. The V gene's germline CDR1 is SGHRS and CDR2 YFSETQ. The CDR3 spans 13 residues. The V end lost 1 base, the J end lost 5 bases, and 9 bases lay between the germline ends. DNA for the CDR3: TGCGCCAGCAGCTTGTGGTCACAAACTGAAGCTTTCTTT. As protein: CASSLWSQTEAFF. The full variable domain, completed using reference TRBV5-1 and TRBJ1-1, is KAGVTQTPRYLIKTRGQQVTLSCSPISGHRSVSWYQQTPGQGLQFLFEYFSETQRNKGNFPGRFSGRQFSNSRSEMNVSTLELGDSALYLCASSLWSQTEAFFGQGTRLTVV.

This clonotype was counted many times. The V gene is TRBV20-1, the J gene TRBJ2-1; D is tentatively TRBD1 or TRBD2 (5 bases each). The CDR3 runs 10 residues. Germline V CDR1 and CDR2: DFQATT, SNEGSKA (reference sequence). Trimming cost V 4 bases and J 11 bases, with 9 bases left between them. CDR3 region: CSAMGTQQFF. Here the CDR3 DNA reads TGCAGTGCTATGGGGACCCAGCAGTTCTTC.

The chain recombines TRBV6-1 with TRBJ2-2; no firm D call. V gave up 7 bases and J gave up 4 bases, with 13 bases separating them. This CDR3 region has 14 residues. Germline loops: CDR1 MNHNS, CDR2 SASEGT. The CDR3 sequence is CASNPPDGTGELFF. DNA of the CDR3: TGTGCCAGCAACCCTCCGGACGGCACCGGGGAGCTGTTTTTT.

The chain combines TRBV5-1 with TRBJ1-1; 7 positions match TRBD1. Germline V gene sequence: CDR1 SGHRS, CDR2 YFSETQ. Trimming cost V 4 bases and J 1 base; bases outside gene matches: 7. The CDR3 totals 15 residues. The CDR3 DNA reads as TGCGCCAGCAGCCCGGTAGGGACAGCGAACACTGAAGCTTTCTTT. This sequence encodes CASSPVGTANTEAFF.

There are a few counts of this clonotype. The rearrangement joins TRBV12-3 or TRBV12-4 to TRBJ2-6; no definite D call. V was cut by 2 bases and J by 0 bases, with 8 bases left in between. This CDR3 has 16 residues. CDR3 region: CASSLTLISGANVLTF. The CDR3 nucleotides read TGTGCCAGCAGTTTAACCCTGATCTCTGGGGCCAACGTCCTGACTTTC.

This clonotype was counted a few times. The chain carries TRBV12-3 or TRBV12-4 and TRBJ2-7; D gene ambiguous. V was cut by 2 bases and J by 3 bases, with 5 bases left in between. This CDR3 has 12 amino acids. This chain's CDR3 is CASSLIIYEQYF. CDR3 DNA sequence: TGTGCCAGCAGTTTAATCATCTACGAGCAGTACTTC.

With respect to this clonotype: At one end the junction does not follow the germline gene, possibly because of a read error. The V and J genes are TRBV5-6 and TRBJ2-3, with D unclear. The CDR3 consists of 14 residues. Germline V gene data show CDR1 as SGHDT and CDR2 as YYEEEE. The CDR3 nucleotides read TGTGCCATCAGCCCCGGGCGCCTCTCAGATACGCAGTATTTT. Amino acids: CAISPGRLSDTQYF.

This clonotype turned up a few times. The rearrangement uses TRBV20-1 and TRBJ2-7, with 10 bases that match TRBD1. With 5 bases clipped from V and 0 bases from J, the junction kept 4 bases outside the gene matches. CDR1 and CDR2 from the germline V gene are DFQATT and SNEGSKA (reference sequence). CDR3 size: 14 residues. CDR3 DNA: TGCAGTGCTTTCCGGGACAGGGGCTCCTACGAGCAGTACTTC. Protein: CSAFRDRGSYEQYF.

The genes are TRBV10-3 and TRBJ1-2; 8 bases fit TRBD1. Unmatched junction bases numbered 5, after V lost 10 bases and J lost 4 bases. The CDR3 has 12 residues. Germline V gene lookup returns CDR1 ENHRY and CDR2 SYGVKD. The CDR3 DNA reads TGTGCCACTGGACAGGGAAGCTATGGCTACACCTTC. It translates to CATGQGSYGYTF.

The genes are TRBV29-1 and TRBJ2-6; 10 nucleotides agree with TRBD1. Germline-derived CDR1 and CDR2 are SQVTM and ANQGSEA. V gave up 6 bases and J gave up 1 base; unmatched junction bases: 6. The CDR3 is made up of 16 amino acids. The CDR3 DNA sequence: TGCAGCGTAGCTGACAGGGGGCGTTCTGGGGCCAACGTCCTGACTTTC. This sequence encodes CSVADRGRSGANVLTF.

There are a few counts of this clonotype. The CDR3 nucleotides are TGTGCCAGCAGTGGCCTAAGCGAGACCCAGTACTTC. Translating gives CASSGLSETQYF. The chain recombines TRBV6-6 with TRBJ2-5; D uncertain. The CDR3 runs to 12 residues. Germline V lookup: CDR1 MNHNY, CDR2 SVGAGI (reference sequence). The germline V and J ends were trimmed by 5 bases and 5 bases, with 9 bases remaining between them.

The V and J genes are TRBV20-1 and TRBJ2-7; the match to TRBD1 covers 7 bases. The CDR3 covers 13 residues. Germline V CDR1 and CDR2: DFQATT, SNEGSKA (reference sequence). V dropped 5 bases and J dropped 6; count of bases not matched to a gene: 10. The CDR3 protein is CSAPRTGEGEQYF. CDR3 DNA: TGCAGTGCTCCCAGAACAGGGGAAGGCGAGCAGTACTTC.

V is TRBV7-2 and J is TRBJ1-5; D not certain. Trimming took off 5 bases at V and 6 bases at J, with 14 bases between the two ends. This CDR3 has 14 residues. Germline V gives CDR1 SGHTA, CDR2 FQGNSA. CDR3 sequence (DNA): TGTGCCAGCAGCCCTCAGTGGCGAAGTCAGCCCCAGCATTTT. It specifies CASSPQWRSQPQHF.

The table lists this clonotype with many counts. The J gene is TRBJ2-7, the V gene TRBV6-5; possible D gene TRBD2, 5 bases. With 2 bases removed from V and 4 bases from J, the gap between germline ends came to 9 bases. Germline V gene data show CDR1 as MNHEY and CDR2 as SVGAGI. CDR3 length: 13 amino acids. The DNA of the CDR3 is TGTGCCAGCAGTTACAGAGAGGGATACGAGCAGTACTTC. This sequence encodes CASSYREGYEQYF.

This clonotype appeared a few times. V and J are TRBV5-1 and TRBJ1-1; no reliable D call. V was shortened by 3 bases and J by 2 bases, with 14 bases between the two germline ends. Germline-derived CDR1 and CDR2 are SGHRS and YFSETQ. The CDR3 loop spans 15 amino acids. The CDR3 loop is CASSSLFGINTEAFF. The CDR3 DNA follows: TGCGCCAGCAGCTCCTTATTCGGCATCAACACTGAAGCTTTCTTT.

This clonotype has a count of ten or more. The V call is TRBV20-1, the J call TRBJ2-2, with D uncertain. There are 12 residues in the CDR3. V lost 6 bases to trimming and J lost 6 bases, with 11 bases between them. Looked up from germline, CDR1 is DFQATT and CDR2 is SNEGSKA (reference sequence). The CDR3 here is CSALGRSGELFF. CDR3 nucleotide sequence: TGCAGTGCCCTCGGACGATCCGGGGAGCTGTTTTTT.

The table lists this clonotype with many counts. This chain joins TRBV20-1 and TRBJ2-5, with TRBD2 identical over 8 bases. V was pared by 6 bases and J by 4 bases, with 10 bases of the junction left unmatched. CDR1 and CDR2 (germline): DFQATT, SNEGSKA (reference sequence). The CDR3 has 14 residues. This chain's CDR3 is CSASISGGAETQYF. In DNA, the CDR3 is TGCAGTGCGTCGATAAGCGGGGGCGCAGAGACCCAGTACTTC.

This clonotype was counted a few times. The J gene is TRBJ1-4, the V gene TRBV27; D possibly corresponds to TRBD1 (5 bases). Germline CDR1 and CDR2: MNHEY and SMNVEV (reference sequence). This CDR3 spans 17 amino acids. V was pared by 6 bases and J by 4 bases, with 21 bases between. The chain's CDR3 is CASSSLPSGTFNEKLFF. The CDR3 DNA sequence: TGTGCCAGCAGCTCTCTCCCATCGGGGACTTTTAATGAAAAACTGTTTTTT.